This T cell receptor (beta chain) was sequenced for a study of low-dose radiotherapy and immunotherapy resistance in tumors. Turning to the study itself: Individuals in Cohort 2 had 1 Gy per fraction every two weeks, adding up to 13 Gy over 26 weeks. The regimen for patients comprised intravenous nivolumab 240 mg every two weeks plus intravenous ipilimumab 1 mg/kg every six weeks.

Time point here: after trial treatment. Treatment denoted: LDRT plus nivolumab, ipilimumab, low-dose cyclophosphamide and aspirin (RACIN trial). As their treatment, donors received nivolumab, ipilimumab, aspirin, low-dose cyclophosphamide and low-dose radiotherapy. V lost 2 bases to trimming and J lost 0 bases, with 12 bases between them. This CDR3 comprises 16 residues. Germline V gene data show CDR1 as SGHDN and CDR2 as FVKESK. Alpha- and beta-chain coverage of first-strand cDNA came from TRAV- and TRBV-specific primers. The TCRs were subjected to amplification over around 18 PCR cycles employing a constant-region primer in conjunction with a V-primer adapter. In vitro transcription amplified isolated mRNA. Each CDR3 protein gets one entry after TCRdb re-called the reads with MiXCR. The sample consists of tens of thousands of distinct CDR3 sequences, 20% to 25% of them appearing once. This clonotype appeared many times.

This TCR derives from a male donor with prostate cancer. The starting material was PBMCs, obtained after low-dose radiotherapy plus immunotherapy. The chain is built from TRBV14 and TRBJ2-3; D is ambiguous. The CDR3 DNA sequence: TGTGCCAGCAGCCAACCTTCTCGGTCTAGCACAGATACGCAGTATTTT. It encodes CASSQPSRSSTDTQYF.